A single T cell receptor beta chain is shown here with its context. Its specificity is unknown. Only in-frame clones appear in the TCRdb table, and some are missing; sequencing was by immunoSEQ multiplex PCR. The table records some 120,000 clones, roughly 91% of them present only once. The data were taken from a study of T cell responses to AZD1222 COVID-19 vaccine. Overall study results and limits: Clonal diversity was possibly underestimated; the donors were predominantly white British and more often female.

The CDR3 totals 13 residues. V was shortened by 8 bases and J by 3 bases, with 13 bases between the two germline ends. Germline V gene data show CDR1 as SEHNR and CDR2 as FQNEAQ (reference sequence). This sample comprised peripheral blood, obtained on day 0 of AZD1222 vaccination. The V call is TRBV7-9, the J call TRBJ1-1; the D is unclear. The receptor comes from an adult in good health. CDR3 in amino acids: CASHLEVHTEAFF. The DNA of the CDR3 is TGTGCCAGCCACTTGGAGGTCCACACTGAAGCTTTCTTT.